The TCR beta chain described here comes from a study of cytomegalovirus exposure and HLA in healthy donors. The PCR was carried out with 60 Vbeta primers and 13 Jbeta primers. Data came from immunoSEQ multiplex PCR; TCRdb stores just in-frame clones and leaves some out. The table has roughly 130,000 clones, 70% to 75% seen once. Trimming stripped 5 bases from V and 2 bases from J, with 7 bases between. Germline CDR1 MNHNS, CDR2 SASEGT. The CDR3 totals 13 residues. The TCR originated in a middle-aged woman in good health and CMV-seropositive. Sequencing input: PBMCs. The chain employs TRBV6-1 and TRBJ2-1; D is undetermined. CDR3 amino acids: CASSFQTYNEQFF. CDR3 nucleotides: TGTGCCAGCAGTTTTCAGACCTACAATGAGCAGTTCTTC.